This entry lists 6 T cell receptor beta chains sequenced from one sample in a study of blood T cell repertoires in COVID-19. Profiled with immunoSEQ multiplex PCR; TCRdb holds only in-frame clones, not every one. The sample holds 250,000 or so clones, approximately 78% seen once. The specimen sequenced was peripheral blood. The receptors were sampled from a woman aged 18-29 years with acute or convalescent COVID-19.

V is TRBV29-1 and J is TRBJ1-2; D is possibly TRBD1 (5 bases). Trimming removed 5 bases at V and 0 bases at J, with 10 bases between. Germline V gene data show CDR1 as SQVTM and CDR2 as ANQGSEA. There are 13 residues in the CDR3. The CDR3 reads CSVRGGTNYGYTF. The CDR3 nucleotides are TGCAGCGTTCGGGGGGGAACTAACTATGGCTACACCTTC.

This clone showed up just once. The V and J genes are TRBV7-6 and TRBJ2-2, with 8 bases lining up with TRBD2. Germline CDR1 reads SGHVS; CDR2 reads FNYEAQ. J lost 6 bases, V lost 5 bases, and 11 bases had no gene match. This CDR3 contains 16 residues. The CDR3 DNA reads TGTGCCAGCAGCCGACCCGGGGGGGGTCTGGCCGGGGAGCTGTTTTTT. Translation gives CASSRPGGGLAGELFF.

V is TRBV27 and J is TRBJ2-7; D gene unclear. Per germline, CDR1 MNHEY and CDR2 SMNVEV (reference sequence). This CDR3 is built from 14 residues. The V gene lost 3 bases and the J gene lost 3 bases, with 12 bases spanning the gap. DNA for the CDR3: TGTGCCAGCAGTTTTAGTGGGCCCGTCTACGAGCAGTACTTC. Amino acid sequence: CASSFSGPVYEQYF.

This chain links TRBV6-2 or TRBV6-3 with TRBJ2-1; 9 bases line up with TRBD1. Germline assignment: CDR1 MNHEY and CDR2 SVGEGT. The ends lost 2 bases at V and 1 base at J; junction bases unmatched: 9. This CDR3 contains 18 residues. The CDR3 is CASSYGGQGPESYNEQFF. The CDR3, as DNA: TGTGCCAGCAGTTACGGGGGACAGGGCCCCGAATCCTACAATGAGCAGTTCTTC.

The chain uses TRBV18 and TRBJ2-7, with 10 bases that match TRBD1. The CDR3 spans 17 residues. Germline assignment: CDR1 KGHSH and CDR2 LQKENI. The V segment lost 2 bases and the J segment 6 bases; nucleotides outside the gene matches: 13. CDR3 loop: CASSPSFLGQGRFEQYF. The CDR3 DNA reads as TGTGCCAGCTCACCATCTTTCCTGGGACAGGGGCGATTCGAGCAGTACTTC.

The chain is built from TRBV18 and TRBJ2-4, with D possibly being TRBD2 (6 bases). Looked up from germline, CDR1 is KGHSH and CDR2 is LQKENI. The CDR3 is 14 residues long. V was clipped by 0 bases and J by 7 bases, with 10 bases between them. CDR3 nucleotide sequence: TGTGCCAGCTCACCACCCGGGAGTGGGAACATTCAGTACTTC. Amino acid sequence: CASSPPGSGNIQYF.